The rows below give T cell receptor beta chains drawn from one sample of a study of blood T cell repertoires in COVID-19. The data were produced by immunoSEQ multiplex PCR, yet TCRdb's version contains in-frame clones alone and is incomplete. The sample has about 280,000 clones, around 88% seen once. The material sequenced was PBMCs or T cells enriched from blood (not recorded which). The receptor set was obtained from a woman aged 40-49 years who had recovered from COVID-19. CDR3s include the opening cysteine and the closing phenylalanine or tryptophan. D genes are given only for firm matches. Clone size is not always given. Where it is, it says once, few, many or a class for expanded clones.

size,length,J,D,V,CDR3,DNA
NA,15,TRBJ2-7,NA,TRBV2,CASLATLTQGYEQYF,TGTGCCAGCCTGGCAACTTTGACTCAGGGGTACGAGCAGTACTTC
few,16,TRBJ2-7,NA,TRBV3-1/TRBV3-2,CASSQGRGLDAYEQYF,TGTGCCAGCAGCCAAGGGCGGGGTTTAGACGCTTACGAGCAGTACTTC
NA,14,TRBJ2-7,TRBD1,TRBV11-3,CASSLTGSSYEQYF,TGTGCCAGCAGCTTGACAGGGTCGAGCTACGAGCAGTACTTC
NA,14,TRBJ1-5,TRBD1,TRBV30,CAWDLRQGNQPQHF,TGTGCCTGGGACCTTCGACAGGGAAATCAGCCCCAGCATTTT
NA,17,TRBJ2-1,TRBD2,TRBV5-4,CASSAPTSGDSHNEQFF,TGTGCCAGCAGCGCACCGACTAGCGGGGACTCACACAATGAGCAGTTCTTC
NA,14,TRBJ2-3,TRBD2,TRBV29-1,CSVNEGGRGATQYF,TGCAGCGTGAACGAGGGCGGGAGGGGTGCTACGCAGTATTTT
NA,15,TRBJ2-2,NA,TRBV5-3,CARSLGLGENGELFF,TGTGCCAGAAGCTTGGGTTTGGGAGAAAACGGGGAGCTGTTTTTT
NA,16,TRBJ2-6,NA,TRBV4-3,CASSETGSSGANVLTF,TGCGCCAGCAGCGAGACGGGGTCGTCTGGGGCCAACGTCCTGACTTTC
NA,12,TRBJ2-2,TRBD2,TRBV7-3,CASSGGSGELFF,TGTGCCAGCAGCGGCGGGAGCGGGGAGCTGTTTTTT
NA,16,TRBJ1-5,NA,TRBV27,CASSRAGATGNQPQHF,TGTGCCAGCAGCCGAGCGGGGGCCACCGGCAATCAGCCCCAGCATTTT
NA,14,TRBJ1-4,NA,TRBV2,CASRPGEAPQKLFF,TGTGCCAGCAGGCCCGGCGAGGCCCCCCAAAAACTGTTTTTT
NA,16,TRBJ2-7,TRBD1,TRBV24-1,CATSDIDRGLRYEQYF,TGTGCCACCAGTGACATCGACAGGGGGTTGAGATACGAGCAGTACTTC
NA,14,TRBJ2-1,TRBD2,TRBV5-1,CASSILADYNEQFF,TGCGCCAGCAGCATTCTAGCGGACTACAATGAGCAGTTCTTC
once,16,TRBJ2-5,NA,TRBV2,CASSAPRGDTAETQYF,TGTGCCAGCAGTGCCCCCCGAGGGGACACGGCGGAGACCCAGTACTTC
NA,16,TRBJ2-3,NA,TRBV7-8,CASTSVIGSLTDTQYF,TGTGCCAGCACGTCAGTAATCGGGAGTCTGACAGATACGCAGTATTTT
NA,16,TRBJ1-2,TRBD1,TRBV27,CASSSYLRDSGRGYTF,TGTGCCAGCAGTTCTTACCTCCGGGACAGCGGTAGGGGCTACACCTTC